A single T cell receptor beta chain is shown here with its context. The junction had 5 bases not matched to a gene; V was cut back by 7 bases and J by 4 bases. The germline V gene has CDR1 SGHRS and CDR2 YFSETQ. This CDR3 is 14 amino acids long. This entry belongs to a study of blood T cell repertoires in COVID-19. As for the study in general: The United States, Italy and Spain were the sources of the acute and convalescent COVID-19 samples. T cells, B-cell-depleted T cells, or PBMCs provided the cDNA or gDNA that served as material.

Per the authors' pipeline: Estimates of nucleated cell counts were drawn from the amplification of reference gene primers. Repertoires were generated with immunoSEQ multiplex PCR, while TCRdb's copy carries only in-frame clones and drops some. V and J calls plus clone size are reproduced from that table; the DNA served to infer D and trimming. Of some 180,000 clones listed, 70% to 85% are singletons. The study drew participants aged about 18 to 90 years from some 23 US areas. The sequence came from a woman aged 60-75 years with acute COVID-19. The V call is TRBV5-1, the J call TRBJ1-1; 12 bases match TRBD1. Sequencing was performed on PBMCs or T cells enriched from blood (not recorded which). The CDR3 coding sequence is TGCGCCAGCTCAGGGACAGGGGGCTTCACTGAAGCTTTCTTT. This gives the protein CASSGTGGFTEAFF.